This T cell receptor beta chain was captured in a study of post-analysis software for immune sequencing data. The study's findings and limits: There were five or six TRBV segments more frequent in patients than controls, and TRBV5-6, TRBV5-1 and TRBV20-1 were among them.

Unique molecular identifiers featured in each of the TCR beta cDNA libraries. TCRdb ran MiXCR on the PCR reads and lists one entry per CDR3 protein. The profile shows approximately 690,000 distinct CDR3 sequences, approximately 59% of them singletons. Comment on this clonotype: Its matching antigen is unknown.

CDR1 is KGHDR and CDR2 is SFDVKD in the germline V gene. This CDR3 has 16 amino acids. V dropped 3 bases and J dropped 6; count of bases not matched to a gene: 10. This receptor was taken from a girl aged 2-10 years with multiple sclerosis. The sample taken for sequencing was blood. The chain joins TRBV24-1 to TRBJ2-1; 7 bases are shared with TRBD1. CDR3 coding DNA: TGTGCCACCAGTGATCCCCTCGACAGGGATGGCAATGAGCAGTTCTTC. Its protein is CATSDPLDRDGNEQFF.